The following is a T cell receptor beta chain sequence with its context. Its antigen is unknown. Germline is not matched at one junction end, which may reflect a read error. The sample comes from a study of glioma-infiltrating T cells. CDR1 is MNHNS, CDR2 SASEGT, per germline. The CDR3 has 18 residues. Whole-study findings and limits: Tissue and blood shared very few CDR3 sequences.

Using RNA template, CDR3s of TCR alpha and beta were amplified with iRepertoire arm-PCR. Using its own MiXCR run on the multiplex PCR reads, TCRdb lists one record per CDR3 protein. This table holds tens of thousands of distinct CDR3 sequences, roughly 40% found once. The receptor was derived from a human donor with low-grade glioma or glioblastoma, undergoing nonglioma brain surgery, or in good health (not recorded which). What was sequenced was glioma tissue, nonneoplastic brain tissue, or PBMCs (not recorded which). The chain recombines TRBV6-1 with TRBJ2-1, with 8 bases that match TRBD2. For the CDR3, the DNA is TGTGCCAGCAGTTCTATTGGGGGAGCGGGAGCCCCCTACAATGAGAAGTTCTTC. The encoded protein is CASSSIGGAGAPYNEKFF.